These 17 T cell receptor beta chains were all obtained from the same sample, sequenced in a study of shared clonotypes between healthy human individuals. This table comes from immunoSEQ multiplex PCR, and its TCRdb copy is limited to in-frame clones, with some not included. The sample has about 2 million clones; about 95% are singletons. In the naive CD8 group, cells lacked CD45RO and were positively selected for CCR7, so terminally differentiated effector memory CD45RA+ cells were left out. The sequencing input was naive CD8+ T cells sorted from blood. The receptor set was obtained from a man aged 18 to 30 in good health.

The chain is built from TRBV14 and TRBJ2-7; no firm D call. This CDR3 has 13 amino acids. The germline V gene has CDR1 SGHDN and CDR2 FVKESK. Trimming removed 1 base from V and 3 bases from J, with 7 bases in between. The CDR3 loop reads CASSQGFRYEQYF. The CDR3 DNA follows: TGTGCCAGCAGCCAAGGCTTTCGCTACGAGCAGTACTTC.

The chain is built from TRBV25-1 and TRBJ1-2; D is ambiguous. In germline, CDR1 is MGHDK, CDR2 SYGVNS. Between the trimmed V and J ends, which lost 0 bases and 1 base, there was a span of 9 bases. The CDR3 is 15 amino acids. The CDR3 sequence is CASSEYLKDNYGYTF. Here the CDR3 DNA reads TGTGCCAGCAGTGAATACCTCAAGGATAACTATGGCTACACCTTC.

Points on this clone: The sample holds other DNA sequences that translate to the same CDR3. This chain connects TRBV28 to TRBJ1-4; a possible D gene is TRBD1 (5 bases). There are 14 residues in the CDR3. V lost 6 bases and J lost 8, with 16 bases in between. In germline, CDR1 is MDHEN, CDR2 SYDVKM. The CDR3 loop reads CASSPGGEDEKLFF. The CDR3 DNA reads as TGTGCCAGCAGCCCTGGAGGGGAGGACGAAAAACTGTTTTTT.

The rearrangement joins TRBV11-2 to TRBJ2-1; D is undetermined. This CDR3 has 16 amino acids. The V and J ends lost 0 bases and 5 bases respectively, with 14 bases between them. Germline CDR1 is SGHAT and CDR2 is FQNNGV. CDR3 region: CASSLEGPAPHNEQFF. The CDR3 DNA is TGTGCCAGCAGCTTAGAGGGCCCCGCCCCGCACAATGAGCAGTTCTTC.

The chain recombines TRBV7-2 with TRBJ2-7; 7 nucleotides align to TRBD1. CDR1 and CDR2 (germline): SGHTA, FQGNSA. The CDR3 has 15 residues. V lost 4 bases to trimming and J lost 2 bases; unmatched junction nucleotides: 8. CDR3 nucleotide sequence: TGTGCCAGCAGCTCGACAGGGTTTCAAACCTACGAGCAGTACTTC. Protein sequence: CASSSTGFQTYEQYF.

The chain couples TRBV9 to TRBJ2-1, with D hard to call. This CDR3 is built from 14 residues. Germline loops: CDR1 SGDLS, CDR2 YYNGEE. V shed 4 bases and J shed 5 bases, with 13 bases lying between them. DNA of the CDR3: TGTGCCAGCAGCCCTGAGCCTCCACACAATGAGCAGTTCTTC. Residues: CASSPEPPHNEQFF. The full variable domain, its missing parts supplied by reference TRBV9 and TRBJ2-1, is DSGVTQTPKHLITATGQRVTLRCSPRSGDLSVYWYQQSLDQGLQFLIQYYNGEERAKGNILERFSAQQFPDLHSELNLSSLELGDSALYFCASSPEPPHNEQFFGPGTRLTVL.

This clone occurred once. This chain links TRBV2 with TRBJ2-1; D possibly matches TRBD1 or TRBD2 (5 bases each). CDR3 length: 15 amino acids. Trimming shortened V by 2 bases and J by 7 bases, and 15 bases separated the two germline ends. Germline CDR1 reads SNHLY; CDR2 reads FYNNEI. The CDR3 DNA reads as TGTGCCAGCAGTGAAATGCAGGGAGTCAGGAATGAGCAGTTCTTC. Translated: CASSEMQGVRNEQFF.

As concerns this clone: This clone may be a read error of a much larger clone one base away. Other nucleotide sequences from this sample produce the same CDR3. The chain recombines TRBV5-4 with TRBJ1-1; D gene ambiguous. The CDR3 is 13 amino acids. V shed 0 bases and J shed 2 bases, with 5 bases lying between them. Germline assignment: CDR1 SGHNT and CDR2 YYREEE (reference sequence). CDR3 DNA sequence: TGTGCCAGCAGCTTGGGGGGTAACACTGAAGCTTTCTTT. Protein product: CASSLGGNTEAFF.

V gene TRBV4-1 combines with J gene TRBJ2-7; 9 nucleotides agree with TRBD2. Germline V gene lookup returns CDR1 MGHRA and CDR2 YSYEKL. J was trimmed by 3 bases and V by 0 bases; bases with no gene match: 9. CDR3 length: 17 amino acids. Written as DNA, the CDR3 is TGCGCCAGCAGCCAAGAGGACACCGGGACTAGCTTCTACGAGCAGTACTTC. Protein: CASSQEDTGTSFYEQYF.

The chain has TRBV4-1 and TRBJ1-2; 8 bases align to TRBD1. The CDR3 sequence is 14 residues long. Germline V gene lookup returns CDR1 MGHRA and CDR2 YSYEKL. V was pared by 3 bases and J by 8 bases, with 8 bases of the junction left unmatched. The CDR3 DNA reads as TGCGCCAGCAGCCACGGGACAGGCTCTTTAGGCTACACCTTC. This codes for CASSHGTGSLGYTF.

The rearrangement uses TRBV5-6 and TRBJ2-3; possibly TRBD2 for D (7 bases). The V gene's germline CDR1 is SGHDT and CDR2 YYEEEE. This CDR3 is built from 17 residues. V was shortened by 0 bases and J by 1 base, with 15 bases between the two germline ends. The CDR3 coding sequence is TGTGCCAGCAGCTTGGCCATGGGGGGGCCCCGCACAGATACGCAGTATTTT. It translates to CASSLAMGGPRTDTQYF.

The rearrangement joins TRBV6-5 to TRBJ2-7; D may be TRBD2 (6 bases). The V end was cut by 0 bases, the J end by 3 bases, with 12 bases between. Germline values: CDR1 MNHEY, CDR2 SVGAGI. The CDR3 runs 15 residues. This chain's CDR3 is CASSYSEGFNYEQYF. The CDR3 DNA sequence: TGTGCCAGCAGTTACTCGGAGGGGTTCAACTACGAGCAGTACTTC.

The rearrangement joins TRBV7-9 to TRBJ2-7; 11 nucleotides match TRBD2. CDR3 length: 18 residues. Germline V gives CDR1 SEHNR, CDR2 FQNEAQ (reference sequence). V lost 5 bases to trimming and J lost 3 bases; unmatched junction nucleotides: 15. CDR3 coding DNA: TGTGCCAGCAGCCCGCCTCAGGCGCTAGCGGGAGGAAGCTACGAGCAGTACTTC. Amino acid sequence: CASSPPQALAGGSYEQYF. The full variable domain, rest sourced from reference TRBV7-9 and TRBJ2-7, is DTGVSQNPRHKITKRGQNVTFRCDPISEHNRLYWYRQTLGQGPEFLTYFQNEAQLEKSRLLSDRFSAERPKGSFSTLEIQRTEQGDSAMYLCASSPPQALAGGSYEQYFGPGTRLTVT.

The chain carries TRBV5-6 and TRBJ2-6; D call uncertain. CDR1 SGHDT and CDR2 YYEEEE come from the germline V gene. The length of the CDR3 is 15 residues. V lost 2 bases to trimming and J lost 1 base, with 7 bases between them. CDR3 DNA: TGTGCCAGCAGCTTCCGTAATTCTGGGGCCAACGTCCTGACTTTC. Protein: CASSFRNSGANVLTF.

J is TRBJ1-3 and V is TRBV5-1, with 8 bases fitting TRBD1. The CDR3 has 17 amino acids. The trim removed 1 base at V and 4 bases at J, leaving 10 bases unmatched. Germline assignment: CDR1 SGHRS and CDR2 YFSETQ. CDR3 DNA sequence: TGCGCCAGCAGCTTGTCGGGACAGGTGATGGGGGGAAACACCATATATTTT. Its protein product is CASSLSGQVMGGNTIYF. Full variable domain (remainder filled in from reference TRBV5-1 and TRBJ1-3): KAGVTQTPRYLIKTRGQQVTLSCSPISGHRSVSWYQQTPGQGLQFLFEYFSETQRNKGNFPGRFSGRQFSNSRSEMNVSTLELGDSALYLCASSLSGQVMGGNTIYFGEGSWLTVV.

This clone was seen a few times. Different DNA sequences within this sample yield the same CDR3. The CDR3 DNA follows: TGTGCCAGCAGCGTTGGCGACTCCTACGAGCAGTACTTC. Its protein product is CASSVGDSYEQYF. The chain employs TRBV9 and TRBJ2-7; D gene ambiguous. The CDR3 length is 13 residues. Germline V gene lookup returns CDR1 SGDLS and CDR2 YYNGEE. Trimming removed 2 bases from V and 0 bases from J, with 6 bases in between.

This chain links TRBV10-3 with TRBJ1-6; maybe TRBD1 (6 bases). The CDR3 has 14 amino acids. V was trimmed by 7 bases and J by 8 bases, leaving 15 bases between them. Germline V gives CDR1 ENHRY, CDR2 SYGVKD. As DNA, the CDR3 is TGTGCCATCACTTCGAGACAGGAGGATTCACCCCTCCACTTT. Its protein is CAITSRQEDSPLHF.